This T cell receptor beta chain was found in a study of cytomegalovirus exposure and HLA in healthy donors. Broader study findings: Prediction of most subjects' HLA-A and HLA-B alleles by TCR beta sequences was reportedly accurate.

Primers included in the PCR were 60 Vbeta and 13 Jbeta primers. The table came from immunoSEQ multiplex PCR; TCRdb's copy has only in-frame clones and leaves some out. Recorded here are 150,000 or so clones; the top ten clones represent around 1.5%. Remarks on this clone: The antigen is undetermined.

This receptor was taken from a woman in her 50s in good health and CMV-seronegative. The sequenced sample consisted of PBMCs.

CDR3 sequence: CASSRQGIEAFF. The CDR3 nucleotides read TGTGCCAGCAGCCGACAAGGAATTGAAGCTTTCTTT. J is TRBJ1-1 and V is TRBV6-5, with D uncertain. CDR3 size: 12 residues. The V and J ends lost 6 bases and 7 bases respectively, with 12 bases between them. The germline V gene encodes CDR1 MNHEY and CDR2 SVGAGI.